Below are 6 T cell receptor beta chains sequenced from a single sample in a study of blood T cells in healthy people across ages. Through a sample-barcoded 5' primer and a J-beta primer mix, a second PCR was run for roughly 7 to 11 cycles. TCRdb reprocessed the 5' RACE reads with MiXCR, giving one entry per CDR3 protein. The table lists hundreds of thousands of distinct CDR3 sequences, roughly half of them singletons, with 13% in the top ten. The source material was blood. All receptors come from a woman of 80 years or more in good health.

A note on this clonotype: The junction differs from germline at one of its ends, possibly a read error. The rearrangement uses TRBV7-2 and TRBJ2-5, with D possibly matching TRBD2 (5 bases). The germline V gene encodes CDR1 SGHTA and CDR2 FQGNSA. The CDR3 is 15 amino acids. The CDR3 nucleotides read TGTGCCAGCAGCTTAGGGGCGCGATTGGGAGAGATCCAGTACTTC. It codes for CASSLGARLGEIQYF.

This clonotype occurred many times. The CDR3 spells CASNAQGYNEQFF. CDR3 coding DNA: TGTGCCAGCAATGCACAGGGCTACAATGAGCAGTTCTTC. The chain couples TRBV2 to TRBJ2-1, with D tentatively TRBD1 (6 bases). The CDR3 contains 13 residues. V was shortened by 7 bases and J by 3 bases, with 10 bases between the two germline ends. Germline lookup yields CDR1 SNHLY and CDR2 FYNNEI.

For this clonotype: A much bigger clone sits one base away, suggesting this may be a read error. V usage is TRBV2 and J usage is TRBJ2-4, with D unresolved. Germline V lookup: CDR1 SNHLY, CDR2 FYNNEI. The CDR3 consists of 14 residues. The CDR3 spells CASSELIAENIQYF. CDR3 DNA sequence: TGTGCCAGCAGTGAACTGATAGCCGAAAACATTCAGTACTTC.

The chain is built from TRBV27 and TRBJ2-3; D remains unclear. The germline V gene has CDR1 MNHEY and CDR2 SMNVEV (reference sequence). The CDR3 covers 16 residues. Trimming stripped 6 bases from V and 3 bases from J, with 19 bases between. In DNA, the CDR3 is TGTGCCAGCAGACGATATCAGGCAGGCGGAACAGATACGCAGTATTTT. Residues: CASRRYQAGGTDTQYF.

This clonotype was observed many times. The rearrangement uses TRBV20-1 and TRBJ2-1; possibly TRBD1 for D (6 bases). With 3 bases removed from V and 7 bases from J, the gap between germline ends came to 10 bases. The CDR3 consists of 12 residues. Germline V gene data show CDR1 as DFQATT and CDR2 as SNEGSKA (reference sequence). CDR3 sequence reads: CSASRTENEQFF. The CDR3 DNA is TGCAGTGCTAGCAGGACAGAAAATGAGCAGTTCTTC.

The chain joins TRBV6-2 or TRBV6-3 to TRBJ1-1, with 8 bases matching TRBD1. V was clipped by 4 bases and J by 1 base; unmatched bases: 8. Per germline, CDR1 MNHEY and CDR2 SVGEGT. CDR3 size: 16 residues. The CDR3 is CASSFPPGQANTEAFF. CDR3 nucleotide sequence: TGTGCCAGCAGTTTCCCACCGGGACAGGCGAACACTGAAGCTTTCTTT.